These T cell receptor beta chains were read from a single sample in a study of blood T cell repertoires in COVID-19. Method: immunoSEQ multiplex PCR; TCRdb's copy keeps in-frame clones and lacks some. The sample consists of under 95,000 clones, 86% of them appearing once. Source material: peripheral blood. The receptors shown here come from a woman of 80 years or more with acute or convalescent COVID-19. Each CDR3 is given with its conserved first and last residue. D genes are given only for firm matches. Rows give clone size only sometimes, using once, few, many, or a class for an expanded clone.

clone_size d_call j_call v_call cdr3_nt cdr3_aa
- TRBD2 TRBJ2-3 TRBV5-6 TGTGCCAGCGGACTAGCGGGGGGCCAGTATACGCAGTATTTT CASGLAGGQYTQYF
- - TRBJ2-5 TRBV2 TGTGCCAGCACCGGGGGTACTAGTGCTGAGACCCAGTACTTC CASTGGTSAETQYF
- - TRBJ1-6 TRBV7-2 TGTGCCAGCAGCTCGGGCCCAAAACAGGGTATACCCCTCCACTTT CASSSGPKQGIPLHF
- TRBD1 TRBJ2-7 TRBV2 TGTGCCAGCGCCGCGGGGACAGGGGGCGGATACGAGCAGTACTTC CASAAGTGGGYEQYF
once TRBD2 TRBJ2-1 TRBV7-2 TGTGCCAGCAGCTTAGCTAGCGGGGGGTCTTACAATGAGCAGTTCTTC CASSLASGGSYNEQFF
- - TRBJ2-5 TRBV12-3/TRBV12-4 TGTGCCAGCAGTTTAAACATGTTACAGACCCAGTACTTC CASSLNMLQTQYF
- TRBD2 TRBJ2-3 TRBV5-1 TGCGCCAGCAGCTTGGGACGGGGGGAAGGTACGCAGTATTTT CASSLGRGEGTQYF
few - TRBJ2-7 TRBV6-1 TGTGCCAGCAGTGACAGGCCCCAAGTATCCTCCTACGAGCAGTACTTC CASSDRPQVSSYEQYF
- TRBD2 TRBJ2-1 TRBV3-1/TRBV3-2 TGTGCCAGCAGCCAATATAGGTTTAGCGGGAGCAATGAGCAGTTCTTC CASSQYRFSGSNEQFF
once - TRBJ2-7 TRBV4-2 TGTGCCAGCAGCCAAGAAGACATATCCTACGAGCAGTACTTC CASSQEDISYEQYF
- - TRBJ2-2 TRBV15 TGTGCCACCAGCAGGGGGGGGACAGGCGAAGGGGAGCTGTTTTTT CATSRGGTGEGELFF
- - TRBJ2-5 TRBV2 TGTGCCAGCAGCTTACTAGCACAAGAGACCCAGTACTTC CASSLLAQETQYF
once TRBD2 TRBJ2-3 TRBV27 TGTGCCAGCAGTTTATCCCGGGGGGTCACTCATACGCAGTATTTT CASSLSRGVTHTQYF
- - TRBJ1-1 TRBV11-3 TGTGCCAGCAGCTACAGGTCCCAAGACACTGAAGCTTTCTTT CASSYRSQDTEAFF
- TRBD2 TRBJ2-1 TRBV9 TGTGCCAGCAGCGTGGGTAGCGGGGGGTCTTACAATGAGCAGTTCTTC CASSVGSGGSYNEQFF
- - TRBJ1-5 TRBV24-1 TGTGCCACCTCGGACAGCCTTCAGCCCCAGCATTTT CATSDSLQPQHF
- TRBD2 TRBJ2-7 TRBV9 TGTGCCAGCAGCGTAGGCGGGGGGGCTGAGTACGAGCAGTACTTC CASSVGGGAEYEQYF
- - TRBJ1-1 TRBV2 TGTGCCAGCAGGCGGACAGAGGCTTTTGAAGCTTTCTTT CASRRTEAFEAFF
few TRBD1 TRBJ2-7 TRBV19 TGTGCCAGTAGTATAACCGGGACAGGGGTCTACGAGCAGTACTTC CASSITGTGVYEQYF
once TRBD1 TRBJ1-5 TRBV15 TGTGCCACCAGCAGAGATGGAGGGGGCGGCAATCAGCCCCAGCATTTT CATSRDGGGGNQPQHF